A single sample is the source of the 27 T cell receptor beta chains below, sequenced in a study of control samples from healthy donors and cancer patients (dated by TCRdb to about 2020). Libraries were constructed by the immunoSEQ multiplex PCR assay. What TCRdb holds here is the immuneACCESS table cut down to in-frame rearrangements. Part of the clones is not present; checked against another copy, under half of the missing clones reflect an unresolved V gene, and the others are unexplained. Across this sample there are roughly 220,000 clones, with around 94% seen only once. The ten biggest clones cover roughly 1.6% of the sample. Sequences were obtained from blood. These TCRs come from a man in his fifties in good health.

V and J are TRBV2 and TRBJ2-2, with 7 nucleotides matching TRBD2. Germline V gene sequence: CDR1 SNHLY, CDR2 FYNNEI. The CDR3 has 14 residues. J was trimmed by 3 bases and V by 7 bases; bases with no gene match: 5. The CDR3 DNA reads TGTGCCAGCATGAGCGGGGACGACACCGGGGAGCTGTTTTTT. Translating gives CASMSGDDTGELFF.

This sequence joins TRBV12-3 or TRBV12-4 and TRBJ1-6; D is perhaps TRBD1 (6 bases). The CDR3 length is 13 residues. V gave up 7 bases and J gave up 15 bases, with 19 bases separating them. CDR3 loop: CASKTQGDSLLHF. The CDR3 DNA follows: TGTGCCAGCAAAACACAGGGCGATTCTCTCCTCCACTTT.

The gene calls are TRBV27 and TRBJ1-1, with TRBD1 identical over 10 bases. Germline V gives CDR1 MNHEY, CDR2 SMNVEV (reference sequence). CDR3 length equals 14 residues. The V and J ends lost 5 bases and 4 bases, in that order; junction bases with no gene match: 4. This CDR3 reads CASSTTGGFTEAFF. The DNA of the CDR3 is TGTGCCAGCAGTACGACAGGGGGCTTCACTGAAGCTTTCTTT.

The chain recombines TRBV7-9 with TRBJ2-2, with D unresolved. V dropped 11 bases and J dropped 1 base, with 11 bases sitting between them. The CDR3 contains 13 residues. The V gene's germline CDR1 is SEHNR and CDR2 FQNEAQ (reference sequence). In DNA, the CDR3 is TGTGCCTTGATGACAAAGAACACCGGGGAGCTGTTTTTT. It is translated as CALMTKNTGELFF.

J is TRBJ2-7 and V is TRBV5-5; possible D gene TRBD1, 6 bases. The CDR3 spans 15 residues. In germline, CDR1 is SGHKS, CDR2 YYEKEE (reference sequence). Trimming pared 5 bases from V and 4 bases from J, leaving 19 bases between. The CDR3 DNA reads as TGTGCCAGCAGTTGGAACAGGGAGATAGGGTACGAGCAGTACTTC. The encoded protein is CASSWNREIGYEQYF.

The J gene is TRBJ1-1, the V gene TRBV19; D may be TRBD1 (5 bases). This CDR3 spans 16 amino acids. The germline gives CDR1 LNHDA, CDR2 SQIVND (reference sequence). V lost 5 bases and J lost 3, with 19 bases in between. CDR3 DNA sequence: TGTGCCAGTAGTCGAGGTAGGGGTTTCCAGGACACTGAAGCTTTCTTT. Its translation: CASSRGRGFQDTEAFF.

The chain uses TRBV7-9 and TRBJ1-2; possible D gene TRBD1, 6 bases. From germline, CDR1 is SEHNR and CDR2 FQNEAQ (reference sequence). The CDR3 runs 12 residues. The CDR3 is CGAGAAHYGYTF. As DNA, the CDR3 is TGTGGGGCAGGGGCGGCCCACTATGGCTACACCTTC.

V usage is TRBV5-4 and J usage is TRBJ2-7; 7 bases fit TRBD1. Germline CDR1 reads SGHNT; CDR2 reads YYREEE (reference sequence). The CDR3 totals 13 residues. The trim removed 4 bases at V and 7 bases at J, leaving 8 bases unmatched. Here the CDR3 DNA reads TGTGCCAGCAGCCTAACAGGGGTGGAAGAGCAGTACTTC. Translated: CASSLTGVEEQYF.

V and J are TRBV28 and TRBJ2-2; TRBD2 matches at 10 bases. The germline gives CDR1 MDHEN, CDR2 SYDVKM. Losses at the gene ends were 7 bases for V and 0 bases for J; bases not matched to a gene: 2. The CDR3 contains 15 residues. The CDR3 protein is CASTLAGANTGELFF. CDR3 coding DNA: TGTGCCAGCACCCTAGCGGGGGCGAACACCGGGGAGCTGTTTTTT.

V usage is TRBV10-1 and J usage is TRBJ1-5, with 11 bases matching TRBD1. J gave up 6 bases and V 6 bases, and 7 bases lay outside the gene matches. This CDR3 is 15 amino acids long. Germline CDR1 reads WNHNN; CDR2 reads SYGVQD (reference sequence). The chain's CDR3 is CASSPGQGAPQPQHF. In DNA form, the CDR3 reads TGCGCCAGCAGCCCCGGACAGGGGGCGCCTCAGCCCCAGCATTTT.

This chain uses TRBV21-1 with TRBJ1-5. TRBV21-1 has pseudogene status. The CDR3 runs to 9 residues. CDR3 amino acids: CASISKGGF. The CDR3 coding sequence is TGTGCCAGCATCTCCAAGGGGGGGTTT.

This sequence joins TRBV5-6 and TRBJ1-2; D call uncertain. Germline CDR1 is SGHDT and CDR2 is YYEEEE. The CDR3 spans 12 residues. V shed 4 bases and J shed 6 bases, with 10 bases lying between them. The CDR3 here is CASSAGVDGYTF. In DNA form, the CDR3 reads TGTGCCAGCAGCGCCGGGGTGGATGGCTACACCTTC.

This rearrangement joins TRBV11-3 to TRBJ2-5; D not resolved. Trimming shortened V by 5 bases and J by 2 bases, and 9 bases separated the two germline ends. The germline gives CDR1 SGHNT, CDR2 YENEEA. The CDR3 spans 13 residues. The CDR3 DNA is TGTGCCAGCAGCACCCCTGAACAAGAGACCCAGTACTTC. This translates into CASSTPEQETQYF.

The V and J genes are TRBV5-4 and TRBJ1-4; possibly TRBD1 for D (5 bases). The CDR3 loop spans 17 amino acids. Trimming took off 4 bases at V and 7 bases at J, with 23 bases between the two ends. Per the germline V gene, CDR1 is SGHNT and CDR2 is YYREEE (reference sequence). Here the CDR3 DNA reads TGTGCCAGCAGCCCCTACGGTGGGGGTAGGTCAGGTGAAAAACTGTTTTTT. Translated: CASSPYGGGRSGEKLFF.

The CDR3 nucleotides read TGTGCCACCAGCCCCCAACTTCCCGACGCCGGGGAGCTGTTTTTT. Translated, it gives CATSPQLPDAGELFF. The rearrangement uses TRBV15 and TRBJ2-2, with unresolved D. Germline loops: CDR1 LNHNV, CDR2 YYDKDF (reference sequence). The length of the CDR3 is 15 residues. Deletions cut 5 bases from V and 6 bases from J, with 16 bases between.

This clone has just one count. CDR3 residues: CASRTGENNSPLHF. The CDR3 bases are TGTGCCAGCAGGACAGGGGAAAATAATTCACCCCTCCACTTT. The chain is built from TRBV27 and TRBJ1-6, with 8 bases fitting TRBD1. Germline CDR1 is MNHEY and CDR2 is SMNVEV (reference sequence). This CDR3 comprises 14 residues. After removal of 6 bases from V and 5 bases from J, the junction contained 3 bases not matched to a gene.

The chain has TRBV6-5 and TRBJ1-2; tentatively, D is TRBD1 (5 bases). V lost 3 bases and J lost 8, with 22 bases in between. CDR1 is MNHEY and CDR2 is SVGAGI in the germline V gene. CDR3 length equals 16 residues. CDR3 coding DNA: TGTGCCAGCAGTTATAACACCCTCAGGGTGGGGAAAGGCTACACCTTC. This sequence encodes CASSYNTLRVGKGYTF.

The chain links TRBV16 to TRBJ1-6; the D is unclear. Germline assignment: CDR1 KGHSY and CDR2 FQNENV. The V and J ends lost 4 bases and 0 bases respectively, with 13 bases between them. This CDR3 region has 17 residues. The CDR3 nucleotides read TGTGCCAGCAGCCCCCCAAGCGCGAGCTCCTATAATTCACCCCTCCACTTT. Translated: CASSPPSASSYNSPLHF. The full variable domain, rest sourced from reference TRBV16 and TRBJ1-6, is GEEVAQTPKHLVRGEGQKAKLYCAPIKGHSYVFWYQQVLKNEFKFLISFQNENVFDETGMPKERFSAKCLPNSPCSLEIQATKLEDSAVYFCASSPPSASSYNSPLHFGNGTRLTVT.

The chain couples TRBV5-5 to TRBJ1-4; D call uncertain. The CDR3 has 14 amino acids. CDR1 and CDR2 (germline): SGHKS, YYEKEE (reference sequence). Trimming pared 0 bases from V and 0 bases from J, leaving 3 bases between. This chain's CDR3 is CASSLGPTNEKLFF. The CDR3 DNA reads as TGTGCCAGCAGCTTGGGACCAACTAATGAAAAACTGTTTTTT.

The genes are TRBV7-9 and TRBJ1-3; no reliable D call. Per the germline V gene, CDR1 is SEHNR and CDR2 is FQNEAQ (reference sequence). Trimming shortened V by 5 bases and J by 6 bases, and 14 bases separated the two germline ends. This CDR3 has 14 amino acids. The CDR3 DNA is TGTGCCAGCAGCGTCCCTGCGCGGGAAAACACCATATATTTT. Its translation: CASSVPARENTIYF.

The J gene is TRBJ2-5, the V gene TRBV5-4, with D possibly being TRBD1 (6 bases). This CDR3 spans 15 amino acids. CDR1 and CDR2 from the germline V gene are SGHNT and YYREEE (reference sequence). The V gene lost 0 bases and the J gene lost 2 bases, with 11 bases spanning the gap. CDR3 region: CASSLDPRGQETQYF. Here the CDR3 DNA reads TGTGCCAGCAGCTTGGACCCCAGGGGTCAAGAGACCCAGTACTTC.

The CDR3 loop is CATKPSGQAIEAFF. Here the CDR3 DNA reads TGTGCCACCAAACCCTCGGGACAGGCGATAGAAGCTTTCTTT. This chain connects TRBV9 to TRBJ1-1; 8 positions agree with TRBD1. Germline lookup yields CDR1 SGDLS and CDR2 YYNGEE. CDR3 size: 14 residues. The trim removed 9 bases at V and 8 bases at J, leaving 15 bases unmatched.

The V and J genes are TRBV12-3 or TRBV12-4 and TRBJ1-6, with D hard to call. Deletions cut 6 bases from V and 5 bases from J, with 5 bases between. The length of the CDR3 is 12 residues. CDR3 amino acids: CASSLNNSPLHF. The CDR3 coding sequence is TGTGCCAGCAGCCTGAATAATTCACCCCTCCACTTT.

This clone has just a few counts. The genes are TRBV11-2 and TRBJ2-3; D unresolved. V was pared by 1 base and J by 7 bases, with 6 bases between. CDR3 length: 12 amino acids. Looked up from germline, CDR1 is SGHAT and CDR2 is FQNNGV. The CDR3 DNA is TGTGCCAGCAGCTTAGCGGCCCATACGCAGTATTTT. As protein: CASSLAAHTQYF.

The chain combines TRBV28 with TRBJ1-5; TRBD1 might be the D (5 bases). Deletions cut 5 bases from V and 7 bases from J, with 9 bases between. Germline values: CDR1 MDHEN, CDR2 SYDVKM. The CDR3 spans 12 residues. CDR3 in DNA: TGTGCCAGCAGTCAGCAGGGCCAGCCCCAGCATTTT. Residues: CASSQQGQPQHF.

This clone occurred once. The genes are TRBV5-4 and TRBJ2-7; tentatively, D is TRBD2 (5 bases). V gave up 1 base and J gave up 7 bases, with 15 bases separating them. CDR1 SGHNT and CDR2 YYREEE come from the germline V gene (reference sequence). The CDR3 spans 14 residues. This CDR3 is CASSLWAASGEQYV. The DNA for the CDR3 is TGTGCCAGCAGCTTGTGGGCTGCGTCGGGAGAGCAGTACGTC.

DNA for the CDR3: TGTGCCAGCAGCTTAGTGGTTCGGCAGGGGGTCGACTACGAGCAGTACGTC. Encoded protein: CASSLVVRQGVDYEQYV. V usage is TRBV7-8 and J usage is TRBJ2-7; 7 nucleotides agree with TRBD1. The CDR3 length is 17 residues. Germline CDR1 is SGHVS and CDR2 is FQNEAQ. Trimming cost V 1 base and J 3 bases; bases outside gene matches: 12.